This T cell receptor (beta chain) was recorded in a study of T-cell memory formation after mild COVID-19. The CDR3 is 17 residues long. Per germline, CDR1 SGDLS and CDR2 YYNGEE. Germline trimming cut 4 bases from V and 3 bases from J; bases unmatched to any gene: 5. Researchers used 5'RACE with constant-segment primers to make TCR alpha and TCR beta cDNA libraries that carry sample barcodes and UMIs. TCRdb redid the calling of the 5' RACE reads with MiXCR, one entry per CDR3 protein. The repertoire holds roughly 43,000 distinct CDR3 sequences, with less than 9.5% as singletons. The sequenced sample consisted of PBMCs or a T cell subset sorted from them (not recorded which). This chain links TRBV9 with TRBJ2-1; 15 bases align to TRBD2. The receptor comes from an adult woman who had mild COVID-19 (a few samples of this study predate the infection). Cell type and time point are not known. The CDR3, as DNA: TGTGCCAGCAGCTTCGGGACTAGCGGGGGGAACTACAATGAGCAGTTCTTC. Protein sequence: CASSFGTSGGNYNEQFF.